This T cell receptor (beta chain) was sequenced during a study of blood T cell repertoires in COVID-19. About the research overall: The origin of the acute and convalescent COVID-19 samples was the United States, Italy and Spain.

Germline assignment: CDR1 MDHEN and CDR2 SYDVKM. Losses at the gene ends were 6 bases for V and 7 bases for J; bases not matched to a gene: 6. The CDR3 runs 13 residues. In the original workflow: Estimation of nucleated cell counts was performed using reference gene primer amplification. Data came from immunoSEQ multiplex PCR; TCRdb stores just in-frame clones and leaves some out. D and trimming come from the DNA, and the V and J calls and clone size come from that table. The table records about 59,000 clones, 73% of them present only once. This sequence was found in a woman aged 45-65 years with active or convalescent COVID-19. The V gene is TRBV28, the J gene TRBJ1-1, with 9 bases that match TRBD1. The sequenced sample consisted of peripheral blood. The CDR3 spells CASRPDRGIEAFF. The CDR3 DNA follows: TGTGCCAGCAGACCGGACAGGGGAATTGAAGCTTTCTTT.